One sample yielded the 18 T cell receptor beta chains listed below, sequenced in a study of cytomegalovirus exposure and HLA in healthy donors. The PCR contained 60 Vbeta and 13 Jbeta primers. TCRdb's copy holds only in-frame clones and misses some; the assay was immunoSEQ multiplex PCR. The table has around 250,000 clones, nearly 95% seen once. The sequenced material came from PBMCs. These receptors were taken from a girl between 2 and 10 years old in good health and CMV-seronegative.

This clone was picked up a small number of times. The rearrangement links TRBV9 to TRBJ1-6; 7 bases are a match to TRBD1. V was clipped by 1 base and J by 8 bases; unmatched bases: 3. The germline CDR1 and CDR2 sequences are SGDLS and YYNGEE. This CDR3 is built from 14 residues. CDR3 DNA: TGTGCCAGCAGCGTACGACAGGGCGATTCACCCCTCCACTTT. This sequence encodes CASSVRQGDSPLHF. Full variable domain (outside the CDR3, taken from reference TRBV9 and TRBJ1-6): DSGVTQTPKHLITATGQRVTLRCSPRSGDLSVYWYQQSLDQGLQFLIQYYNGEERAKGNILERFSAQQFPDLHSELNLSSLELGDSALYFCASSVRQGDSPLHFGNGTRLTVT.

The chain is built from TRBV18 and TRBJ2-5, with D unclear. Between the trimmed V and J ends, which lost 6 bases and 4 bases, there was a span of 6 bases. This CDR3 has 11 residues. Germline CDR1 reads KGHSH; CDR2 reads LQKENI. The CDR3 spells CASSLGETQYF. The DNA of the CDR3 is TGTGCCAGCTCCCTCGGAGAGACCCAGTACTTC.

This clone is a singleton in its sample. The chain joins TRBV10-3 to TRBJ1-1; a weak D match, TRBD1 (5 bases). The CDR3 consists of 16 residues. The V gene lost 7 bases and the J gene lost 1 base, with 19 bases spanning the gap. From germline, CDR1 is ENHRY and CDR2 SYGVKD. The DNA for the CDR3 is TGTGCCATCAACTCACAGGTGGGGGGGTCGAACACTGAAGCTTTCTTT. It encodes CAINSQVGGSNTEAFF.

This rearrangement joins TRBV27 to TRBJ2-2; the match to TRBD1 covers 10 bases. After removal of 8 bases from V and 6 bases from J, the junction contained 9 bases not matched to a gene. Germline assignment: CDR1 MNHEY and CDR2 SMNVEV (reference sequence). The CDR3 has 15 residues. The CDR3 nucleotides are TGTGCCAGCCGATTCCGGGACAGGGGTTCCGGGGAGCTGTTTTTT. It codes for CASRFRDRGSGELFF.

The rearrangement uses TRBV10-1 and TRBJ1-1, with 8 bases matching TRBD1. After removal of 0 bases from V and 1 base from J, the junction contained 4 bases not matched to a gene. CDR3 length equals 16 residues. Germline V gives CDR1 WNHNN, CDR2 SYGVQD (reference sequence). CDR3 loop: CASSESPGQENTEAFF. The CDR3 DNA follows: TGCGCCAGCAGTGAGTCACCGGGACAGGAGAACACTGAAGCTTTCTTT.

With regard to this clone: The junction does not match germline at one end; this may be a read error. The genes are TRBV7-9 and TRBJ1-4; D gene unclear. Looked up from germline, CDR1 is SEHNR and CDR2 is FQNEAQ (reference sequence). The CDR3 runs to 16 residues. In DNA form, the CDR3 reads TGTTCCAGCAGCCACGGCATTGAGGCAACTAATGAAAAACTGTTTTTT. It specifies CSSSHGIEATNEKLFF.

The gene calls are TRBV19 and TRBJ2-5; 10 positions match TRBD2. This CDR3 spans 14 amino acids. CDR1 and CDR2 from the germline V gene are LNHDA and SQIVND (reference sequence). V lost 6 bases, J lost 3 bases, and 4 bases stayed unmatched. DNA of the CDR3: TGTGCCAGTAGGATAACTAGCGGGAAAGAGACCCAGTACTTC. It encodes CASRITSGKETQYF.

The V and J genes are TRBV14 and TRBJ2-1, with 15 nucleotides matching TRBD2. Trimming took 0 bases from V and 2 from J; bases not matched to a gene: 5. The CDR3 covers 19 residues. CDR1 and CDR2 from the germline V gene are SGHDN and FVKESK. The CDR3 sequence is CASSQDSRTSGRAYNEQFF. The CDR3 nucleotides are TGTGCCAGCAGCCAAGACTCCCGGACTAGCGGGAGGGCCTACAATGAGCAGTTCTTC.

The chain combines TRBV19 with TRBJ2-7; TRBD1 aligns across 11 bases. Germline trimming cut 5 bases from V and 7 bases from J; bases unmatched to any gene: 7. There are 14 residues in the CDR3. Germline CDR1 LNHDA, CDR2 SQIVND (reference sequence). In DNA, the CDR3 is TGTGCCAGTAGTTTCGGACAGGGGGCAGGGGAGCAGTACTTC. Protein sequence: CASSFGQGAGEQYF. The complete variable domain, with remaining parts taken from reference TRBV19 and TRBJ2-7, reads DGGITQSPKYLFRKEGQNVTLSCEQNLNHDAMYWYRQDPGQGLRLIYYSQIVNDFQKGDIAEGYSVSREKKESFPLTVTSAQKNPTAFYLCASSFGQGAGEQYFGPGTRLTVT.

The V gene is TRBV7-9, the J gene TRBJ2-7, with D tentatively TRBD1 (6 bases). Trimming left V 4 bases short and J 0 bases short, with 16 bases between. The germline gives CDR1 SEHNR, CDR2 FQNEAQ (reference sequence). The CDR3 contains 16 residues. CDR3 nucleotides: TGTGCCAGCAGCTACAGAGGGACACGCGACTCCTACGAGCAGTACTTC. Its protein product is CASSYRGTRDSYEQYF.

The rearrangement joins TRBV28 to TRBJ1-5, with D possibly being TRBD1 (6 bases). CDR3 length: 16 residues. Germline values: CDR1 MDHEN, CDR2 SYDVKM. Trimming shortened V by 6 bases and J by 4 bases, and 19 bases separated the two germline ends. The CDR3 sequence: CASSLPRQGSNQPQHF. CDR3 in DNA: TGTGCCAGCAGCCTACCGCGGCAGGGGAGTAATCAGCCCCAGCATTTT.

This sequence joins TRBV5-6 and TRBJ2-2, with 8 bases aligning to TRBD2. The CDR3 is 15 residues long. Trimming took 4 bases from V and 3 from J; bases not matched to a gene: 5. From germline, CDR1 is SGHDT and CDR2 YYEEEE. This CDR3 is CASSTGLAYTGELFF. CDR3 nucleotides: TGTGCCAGCAGCACAGGACTAGCTTACACCGGGGAGCTGTTTTTT.

The rearrangement links TRBV4-2 to TRBJ1-1; tentative D call: TRBD1 (5 bases). Trimming left V 4 bases short and J 10 bases short, with 16 bases between. Germline V gives CDR1 LGHNA, CDR2 YNFKEQ. The CDR3 is 13 residues long. CDR3 nucleotides: TGTGCCAGCAGCCCCTTAGCGGGGGTAGGAGCTTTCTTT. It specifies CASSPLAGVGAFF.

The chain links TRBV21-1 to TRBJ1-6; the table calls TRBD1, which could not be checked here. TRBV21-1 counts as a pseudogene. The CDR3 is 18 amino acids. CDR3 bases: TGTGCCAGCAGCAACATTAGTAGGGGGAGCTCCTATAATTCACCCCTCCACTTT. Translation gives CASSNISRGSSYNSPLHF.

This clone was detected only once. The chain carries TRBV7-8 and TRBJ1-1; no reliable D call. Trimming took off 1 base at V and 6 bases at J, with 6 bases between the two ends. This CDR3 contains 12 residues. Germline loops: CDR1 SGHVS, CDR2 FQNEAQ. CDR3 amino acids: CASSLDNSEAFF. For the CDR3, the DNA is TGTGCCAGCAGCTTAGACAATTCTGAAGCTTTCTTT.

V is TRBV14 and J is TRBJ2-7, with 9 positions matching TRBD2. CDR3 length: 14 amino acids. V was pared by 6 bases and J by 4 bases, with 7 bases of the junction left unmatched. Germline-derived CDR1 and CDR2 are SGHDN and FVKESK. The CDR3 loop is CASRRSGGAYEQYF. The DNA of the CDR3 is TGTGCCAGCAGACGTAGCGGGGGAGCTTACGAGCAGTACTTC. Variable domain in full (rest from reference TRBV14 and TRBJ2-7): EAGVTQFPSHSVIEKGQTVTLRCDPISGHDNLYWYRRVMGKEIKFLLHFVKESKQDESGMPNNRFLAERTGGTYSTLKVQPAELEDSGVYFCASRRSGGAYEQYFGPGTRLTVT.

The chain joins TRBV5-8 to TRBJ1-2; 8 bases map to TRBD1. Germline V lookup: CDR1 SGHTS, CDR2 YDEGEE. This CDR3 is 15 amino acids long. Unmatched junction bases numbered 5, after V lost 2 bases and J lost 2 bases. The CDR3 protein is CASSFGRQGNYGYTF. The CDR3 DNA is TGTGCCAGCAGCTTCGGGAGACAGGGGAACTATGGCTACACCTTC.

The CDR3 here is CASSANPEQGADSNQPQHF. The CDR3 region has the DNA TGTGCCAGCAGCGCAAACCCCGAACAGGGGGCGGATAGCAATCAGCCCCAGCATTTT. This chain uses TRBV9 with TRBJ1-5, with TRBD1 matching 9 bases. V lost 3 bases and J lost 0; bases outside the gene matches: 13. The CDR3 extends over 19 amino acids. The germline gives CDR1 SGDLS, CDR2 YYNGEE.